This TCR beta chain originates from a study of OX40 agonist ivuxolimab in advanced cancers. Study information: Patients were dosed intravenously with ivuxolimab at 0.01 to 10 mg/kg every 2 weeks. 40% to 50% of patients had received prior checkpoint inhibitor therapy. A partial response was reached by three patients: one with hepatocellular carcinoma and two with cutaneous melanoma. Study-wide results and caveats: Within 6 weeks, CD4+ and CD8+ blood T cells expanded clonally at 0.1 to 3.0 mg/kg.

Worth noting for this clone: Its antigen is as yet unknown.

Generated by immunoSEQ multiplex PCR, the TCRdb table keeps only in-frame clones and is missing some. Here the sample spans around 60,000 clones, under 85% being singletons. The sequence was obtained from an adult with an advanced solid tumor such as melanoma, head and neck, liver or kidney cancer. The sequencing here drew on CD4+ or CD8+ T cells sorted from blood, taken in a trial of the OX40 agonist ivuxolimab.

This chain's CDR3 is CASSPQGAGGEKLFF. As DNA, the CDR3 is TGTGCCAGCAGCCCTCAGGGGGCAGGGGGTGAAAAACTGTTTTTT. The rearrangement links TRBV7-2 to TRBJ1-4; 8 bases are a match to TRBD1. V was pared by 5 bases and J by 7 bases, with 9 bases of the junction left unmatched. The CDR3 runs 15 residues. Germline CDR1 is SGHTA and CDR2 is FQGNSA.